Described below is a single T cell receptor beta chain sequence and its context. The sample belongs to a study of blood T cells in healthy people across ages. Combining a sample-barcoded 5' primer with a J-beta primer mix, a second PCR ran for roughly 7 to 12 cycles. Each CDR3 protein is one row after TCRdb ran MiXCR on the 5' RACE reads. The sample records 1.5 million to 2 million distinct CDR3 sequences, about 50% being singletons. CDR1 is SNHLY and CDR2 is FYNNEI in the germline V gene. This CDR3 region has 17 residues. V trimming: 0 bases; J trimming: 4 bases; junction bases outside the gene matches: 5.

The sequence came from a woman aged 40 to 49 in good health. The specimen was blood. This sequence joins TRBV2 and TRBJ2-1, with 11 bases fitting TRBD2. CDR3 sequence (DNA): TGTGCCAGCAGTGAAGCGTTTAGCGGGGGGGTTTACAATGAGCAGTTCTTC. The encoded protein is CASSEAFSGGVYNEQFF.